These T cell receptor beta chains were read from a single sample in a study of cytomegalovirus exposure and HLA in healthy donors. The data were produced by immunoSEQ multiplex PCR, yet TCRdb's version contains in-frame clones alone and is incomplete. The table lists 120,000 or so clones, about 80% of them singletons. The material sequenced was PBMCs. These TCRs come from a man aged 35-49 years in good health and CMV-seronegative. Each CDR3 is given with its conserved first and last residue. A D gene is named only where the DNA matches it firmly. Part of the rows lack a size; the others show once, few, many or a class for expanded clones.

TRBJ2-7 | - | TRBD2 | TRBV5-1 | CASSLNSGLAGMGREQYF | TGCGCCAGCAGCTTGAACTCGGGACTAGCGGGAATGGGGCGCGAGCAGTACTTC
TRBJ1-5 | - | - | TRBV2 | CASSEYQGGSNQPQHF | TGTGCCAGCAGTGAGTATCAGGGTGGGTCAAATCAGCCCCAGCATTTT
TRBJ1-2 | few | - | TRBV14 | CASSPSVYAYGYTF | TGTGCCAGCAGCCCTTCGGTCTACGCTTATGGCTACACCTTC
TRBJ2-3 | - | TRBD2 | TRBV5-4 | CASSFFPSGGSTDTQYF | TGTGCCAGCAGCTTTTTCCCTAGCGGGGGTAGCACAGATACGCAGTATTTT
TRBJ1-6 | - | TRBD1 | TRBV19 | CASSNPGTGTAVNSPLHF | TGTGCCAGTAGTAACCCCGGGACAGGGACGGCTGTAAATTCACCCCTCCACTTT
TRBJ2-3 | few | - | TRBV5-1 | CASSYGDTQYF | TGCGCCAGCAGCTACGGGGATACGCAGTATTTT
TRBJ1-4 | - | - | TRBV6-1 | CASTLETGVGELFF | TGTGCCAGCACACTCGAGACAGGTGTTGGGGAACTGTTTTTT
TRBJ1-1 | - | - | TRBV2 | CASSYTEAFF | TGTGCCAGCAGCTACACTGAAGCTTTCTTT
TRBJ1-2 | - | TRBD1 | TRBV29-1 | CSVAVSQGGGYTF | TGCAGCGTTGCCGTTTCACAGGGGGGCGGCTACACCTTC
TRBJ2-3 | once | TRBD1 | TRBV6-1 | CASSDGDRGDTQYF | TGTGCCAGCAGTGATGGGGACAGGGGAGATACGCAGTATTTT
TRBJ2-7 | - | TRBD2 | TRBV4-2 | CASSQGTSGTSSYEQYF | TGTGCCAGCAGCCAAGGGACTAGCGGGACGAGCTCCTACGAGCAGTACTTC
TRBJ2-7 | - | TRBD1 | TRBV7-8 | CASSPRSGTGLYEQYF | TGTGCCAGCAGCCCTCGCTCTGGGACAGGGTTGTACGAGCAGTACTTC
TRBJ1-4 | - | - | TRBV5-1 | CASSAGVSGIEKLFF | TGCGCCAGCAGCGCCGGAGTGTCAGGGATTGAAAAACTGTTTTTT
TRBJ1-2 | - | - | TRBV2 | CASSPEDGNNYGYTF | TGTGCCAGCAGTCCGGAGGACGGAAATAACTATGGCTACACCTTC
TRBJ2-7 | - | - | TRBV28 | CASSLAGALSYAQYF | TGTGCCAGCAGTTTAGCGGGGGCACTCTCTTACGCGCAGTACTTC
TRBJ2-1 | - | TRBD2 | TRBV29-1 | CSVHPGQVLPGLAGELNEQFF | TGCAGCGTTCACCCGGGACAGGTTTTACCGGGACTAGCGGGAGAGCTCAATGAGCAGTTCTTC
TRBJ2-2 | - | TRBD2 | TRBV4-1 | CASSQDPSGRHGGELFF | TGCGCCAGCAGCCAAGACCCCAGCGGGAGGCATGGCGGGGAGCTGTTTTTT
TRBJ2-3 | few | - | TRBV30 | CAWTRDTHNTDTQYF | TGTGCCTGGACCCGCGACACCCACAACACAGATACGCAGTATTTT
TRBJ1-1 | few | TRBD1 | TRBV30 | CAWSVAGQRAFF | TGTGCCTGGAGTGTTGCGGGACAGAGAGCTTTCTTT
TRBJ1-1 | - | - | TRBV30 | CAWSGGGNTEAFF | TGTGCCTGGAGCGGAGGTGGGAACACTGAAGCTTTCTTT
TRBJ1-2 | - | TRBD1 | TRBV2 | CASSTGQGAGYTF | TGTGCCAGCAGTACGGGACAGGGGGCTGGCTACACCTTC
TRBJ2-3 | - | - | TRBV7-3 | CASSSTSADTQYF | TGTGCCAGCAGCTCAACCTCGGCAGATACGCAGTATTTT
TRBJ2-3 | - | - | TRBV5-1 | CASSLGQESTDTQYF | TGCGCCAGCAGCTTGGGACAGGAAAGCACAGATACGCAGTATTTT
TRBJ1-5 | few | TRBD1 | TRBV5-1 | CASSLQGGINQPQHF | TGCGCCAGCAGCTTGCAGGGGGGTATAAATCAGCCCCAGCATTTT
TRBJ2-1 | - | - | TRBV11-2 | CASSGPRGLSPGDEQFF | TGTGCCAGCAGCGGACCCAGGGGCCTTTCCCCCGGCGATGAGCAGTTCTTC
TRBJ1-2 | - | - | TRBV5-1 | CASSLWAGDNYGYTF | TGCGCCAGCAGCTTGTGGGCAGGGGATAACTATGGCTACACCTTC
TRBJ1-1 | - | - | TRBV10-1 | CASSGQANTEAFF | TGCGCCAGCAGTGGACAGGCTAACACTGAAGCTTTCTTT
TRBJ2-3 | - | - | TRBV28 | CASNRPTGADTQYF | TGTGCCAGCAACCGCCCGACAGGAGCAGATACGCAGTATTTT
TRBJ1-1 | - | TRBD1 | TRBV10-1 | CASSDPRGTGGVIEAFF | TGCGCCAGCAGTGATCCGAGGGGGACAGGGGGCGTTATTGAAGCTTTCTTT
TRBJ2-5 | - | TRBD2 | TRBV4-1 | CASSERTSGGREMETQYF | TGCGCCAGCAGCGAACGGACTAGCGGGGGGAGGGAGATGGAGACCCAGTACTTC
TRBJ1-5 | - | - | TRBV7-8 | CASSLGGNSNQPQHF | TGTGCCAGCAGCCTGGGGGGGAATAGCAATCAGCCCCAGCATTTT
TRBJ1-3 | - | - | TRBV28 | CASSSPGSGNTIYF | TGTGCCAGCAGTTCCCCCGGTTCTGGAAACACCATATATTTT
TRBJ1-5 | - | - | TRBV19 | CASSIGGSNQPQHF | TGTGCCAGTAGTATCGGGGGAAGCAATCAGCCCCAGCATTTT
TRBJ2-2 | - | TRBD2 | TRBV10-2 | CASSPGLAVNTGELFF | TGCGCCAGCAGCCCGGGACTAGCGGTGAACACCGGGGAGCTGTTTTTT
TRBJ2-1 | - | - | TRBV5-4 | CATSLRDGEQFF | TGTGCCACGTCCCTCAGGGATGGGGAGCAGTTCTTC
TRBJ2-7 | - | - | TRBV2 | CASSSLAYSSYEQYF | TGTGCCAGCAGCTCTCTAGCCTACAGCTCCTACGAGCAGTACTTC
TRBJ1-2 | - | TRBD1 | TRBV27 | CASSTSRQGTNYGYTF | TGTGCCAGCAGTACCAGCCGACAGGGAACTAACTATGGCTACACCTTC
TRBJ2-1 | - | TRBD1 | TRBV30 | CAWRIGTGIYNEQFF | TGTGCCTGGAGGATCGGGACAGGGATATACAATGAGCAGTTCTTC
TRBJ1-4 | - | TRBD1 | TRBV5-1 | CASSPGQDEKLFF | TGCGCCAGCAGCCCGGGACAGGATGAAAAACTGTTTTTT
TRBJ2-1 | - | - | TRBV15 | CATSTRGGTYNEQFF | TGTGCCACCAGCACCCGAGGCGGGACGTACAATGAGCAGTTCTTC
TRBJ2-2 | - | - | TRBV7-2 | CASSLVEATGELFF | TGTGCCAGCAGCTTAGTCGAGGCCACCGGGGAGCTGTTTTTT
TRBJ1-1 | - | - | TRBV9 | CASSQGMNTEAFF | TGTGCCAGCAGCCAGGGAATGAACACTGAAGCTTTCTTT
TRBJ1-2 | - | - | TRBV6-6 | CASSTPGKKGGYTF | TGTGCCAGCAGTACACCGGGAAAGAAGGGTGGCTACACCTTC
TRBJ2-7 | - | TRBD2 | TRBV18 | CASSPSSGGSYEQYF | TGTGCCAGCTCACCCTCTAGCGGGGGCTCCTACGAGCAGTACTTC
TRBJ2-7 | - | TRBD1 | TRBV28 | CASNPGQSYEQYF | TGTGCCAGCAACCCGGGACAGTCCTACGAGCAGTACTTC
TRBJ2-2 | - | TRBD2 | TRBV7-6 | CASSLGTSGASGELFF | TGTGCCAGCAGCTTAGGAACTAGCGGGGCATCCGGGGAGCTGTTTTTT
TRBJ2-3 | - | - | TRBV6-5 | CASSYGRLDTQYF | TGTGCCAGCAGTTACGGGAGGCTGGATACGCAGTATTTT